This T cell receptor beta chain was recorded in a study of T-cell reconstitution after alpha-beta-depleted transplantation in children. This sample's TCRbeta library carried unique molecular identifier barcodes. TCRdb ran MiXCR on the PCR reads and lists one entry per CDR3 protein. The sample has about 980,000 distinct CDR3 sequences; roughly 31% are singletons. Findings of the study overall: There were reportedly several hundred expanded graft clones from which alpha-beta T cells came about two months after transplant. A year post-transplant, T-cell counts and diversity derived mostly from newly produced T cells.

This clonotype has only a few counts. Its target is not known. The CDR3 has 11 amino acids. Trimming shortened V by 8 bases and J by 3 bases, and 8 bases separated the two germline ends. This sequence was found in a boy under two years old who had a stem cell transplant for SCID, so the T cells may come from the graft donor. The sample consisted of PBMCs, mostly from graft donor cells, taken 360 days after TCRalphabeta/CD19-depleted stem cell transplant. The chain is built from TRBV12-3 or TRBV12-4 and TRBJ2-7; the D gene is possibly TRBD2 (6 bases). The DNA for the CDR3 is TGTGCCAGCGGGGGGTACTACGAGCAGTACTTC. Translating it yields CASGGYYEQYF.